This TCR beta chain was sequenced in a study of shared clonotypes between healthy human individuals. Overall study findings and caveats: Though the depth was large, rarefaction showed that sorted-subset sequencing was incomplete. Clonotypes shared by all four sorted-subset donors had higher generation probabilities than non-shared clonotypes.

Repertoires were generated with immunoSEQ multiplex PCR, while TCRdb's copy carries only in-frame clones and drops some. The table has about 110,000 clones, just over 65% seen once. CD8 memory merged CD45RO+ with CCR7-negative CD45RA+ TemRA cells. The CDR3 is 17 residues long. The germline V gene encodes CDR1 MNHEY and CDR2 SMNVEV (reference sequence). The ends were cut back, 3 bases at V and 1 base at J, with 13 bases in the middle. As regards this clone: Its antigen is still unknown.

V usage is TRBV27 and J usage is TRBJ2-6, with no clear D. The specimen was memory CD8+ T cells sorted from blood. Subset indicated: CD45RO+ cells pooled with CCR7-negative TemRA cells. The TCR comes from a woman in her twenties or thirties in good health. The CDR3 protein is CASSFLPSDSGANVLTF. Here the CDR3 DNA reads TGTGCCAGCAGTTTCCTACCATCTGATTCTGGGGCCAACGTCCTGACTTTC.